The 32 T cell receptor beta chains presented below share a single source sample, sequenced in a study of blood T cells in healthy people across ages. A second about 6 to 12 cycle PCR used barcoded and J-beta primers. One entry per CDR3 protein results from TCRdb running MiXCR on the 5' RACE reads. Among roughly 1.7 million distinct CDR3 sequences listed, about 32% were seen once. Sequenced input: blood. These receptors were obtained from a young woman in good health.

Only a few counts were recorded for this clonotype. This may arise from a read error, as a much more abundant clone is one base away. The V call is TRBV9, the J call TRBJ1-1; D remains ambiguous. Trimming left V 0 bases short and J 4 bases short, with 7 bases between. This CDR3 spans 13 amino acids. Germline CDR1 is SGDLS and CDR2 is YYNGEE. CDR3 sequence (DNA): TGTGCCAGCAGCGTAGGGGTGGGCACTGAAGCTTTCTTT. It specifies CASSVGVGTEAFF.

CDR3 sequence: CASSLAPTGIDTQYF. CDR3 nucleotides: TGTGCCAGCAGCTTAGCGCCCACAGGGATAGATACGCAGTATTTT. The chain carries TRBV7-6 and TRBJ2-3, with TRBD1 as a possible D gene (6 bases). CDR3 size: 15 residues. Looked up from germline, CDR1 is SGHVS and CDR2 is FNYEAQ. V lost 0 bases and J 5 bases, leaving 12 bases between the germline ends.

The rearrangement joins TRBV20-1 to TRBJ2-7; D not resolved. Germline-derived CDR1 and CDR2 are DFQATT and SNEGSKA (reference sequence). The V gene lost 0 bases and the J gene lost 3 bases, with 9 bases spanning the gap. The CDR3 length is 13 residues. CDR3 in amino acids: CSARDLSYYEQYF. The CDR3 coding sequence is TGCAGTGCTAGAGATCTCAGTTACTACGAGCAGTACTTC.

This clonotype was seen a handful of times. The rearrangement joins TRBV9 to TRBJ1-4; 7 nucleotides match TRBD1. Germline values: CDR1 SGDLS, CDR2 YYNGEE. V lost 3 bases to trimming and J lost 7 bases; unmatched junction nucleotides: 12. The CDR3 is 16 amino acids. The CDR3 bases are TGTGCCAGCAGCGAGGGGGCGGAAGGGGTTGGTGAAAAACTGTTTTTT. Amino acids: CASSEGAEGVGEKLFF.

The gene calls are TRBV5-1 and TRBJ2-3; TRBD2 matches 7 bases. Germline values: CDR1 SGHRS, CDR2 YFSETQ. This CDR3 is 16 amino acids long. V was clipped by 4 bases and J by 3 bases; unmatched bases: 11. CDR3 DNA: TGCGCCAGCAGCCCCGGCGGGGGAATAATGACAGATACGCAGTATTTT. Translated, it gives CASSPGGGIMTDTQYF.

The chain employs TRBV7-6 and TRBJ2-7; 11 bases fit TRBD1. The better agreement between TRBJ2-5 and the DNA end casts doubt on the J call. The germline CDR1 and CDR2 sequences are SGHVS and FNYEAQ. This CDR3 comprises 16 residues. The CDR3 sequence is CASSLETGTGGETQYF. The DNA of the CDR3 is TGTGCCAGCAGCTTAGAAACCGGGACAGGGGGGGAGACCCAGTACTTC.

Comment on this clonotype: A far more abundant clone sits one base away, making this likely a read error. This chain links TRBV13 with TRBJ2-7; TRBD1 agrees at 8 bases. The CDR3 length is 14 residues. CDR1 and CDR2 (germline): PRHDT, FYEKMQ (reference sequence). The CDR3 nucleotides are TGTGTCAGCAGCTTAGGGGACAGGTCCTACGAGCAGTACTTC. It specifies CVSSLGDRSYEQYF.

This clonotype has more than one count but fewer than ten. The chain links TRBV7-2 to TRBJ2-7, with D possibly matching TRBD2 (6 bases). This CDR3 spans 16 amino acids. CDR1 and CDR2 (germline): SGHTA, FQGNSA. Trimming removed 5 bases from V and 2 bases from J, with 19 bases in between. Here the CDR3 reads CASSDSPARGTYEQYF. The CDR3 nucleotides are TGTGCCAGCAGCGATAGCCCAGCCCGGGGGACCTACGAGCAGTACTTC.

This clonotype was recorded a few times. The rearrangement joins TRBV7-2 to TRBJ2-3; the D gene is possibly TRBD2 (5 bases). Trimming took 2 bases from V and 2 from J, leaving 14 bases between them. Germline CDR1 reads SGHTA; CDR2 reads FQGNSA. The CDR3 covers 16 residues. The CDR3 is CASSLMPAAATDTQYF. The CDR3 DNA reads TGTGCCAGCAGCTTAATGCCCGCAGCGGCCACAGATACGCAGTATTTT.

J is TRBJ2-7 and V is TRBV3-1, with 7 bases that match TRBD2. The CDR3 covers 17 residues. With V trimmed by 4 bases and J by 0 bases, 12 bases remained unmatched. Germline CDR1 is LGHDT and CDR2 is YNNKEL (reference sequence). Written as DNA, the CDR3 is TGTGCCAGCAGCCTCCTTTTGGCGGGGGATCCCTCCTACGAGCAGTACTTC. Amino acid sequence: CASSLLLAGDPSYEQYF.

This clonotype was seen more than once but under ten times. The chain combines TRBV29-1 with TRBJ1-1; D may be TRBD1 (5 bases). CDR3 length equals 12 residues. V was trimmed by 7 bases and J by 2 bases, leaving 11 bases between them. In germline, CDR1 is SQVTM, CDR2 ANQGSEA. As DNA, the CDR3 is TGCAGCGCGGGAAGGGGAAACACTGAAGCTTTCTTT. Protein sequence: CSAGRGNTEAFF.

The chain links TRBV5-1 to TRBJ1-1; 12 positions match TRBD1. Germline V lookup: CDR1 SGHRS, CDR2 YFSETQ. The CDR3 sequence is 15 residues long. Unmatched junction bases numbered 6, after V lost 4 bases and J lost 5 bases. CDR3 coding DNA: TGCGCCAGCAGCCCGGGACAGGGGGCAATAACTGAAGCTTTCTTT. It yields the protein CASSPGQGAITEAFF.

This clonotype was seen at least ten times. A much larger clonotype is one base distant, so this may be a read error. The chain links TRBV2 to TRBJ2-5; no firm D call. V was shortened by 3 bases and J by 5 bases, with 1 base between the two germline ends. CDR3 length: 10 amino acids. Germline V gives CDR1 SNHLY, CDR2 FYNNEI. CDR3 DNA: TGTGCCAGCAGTGATGAGACCCAGTACTTC. Translation: CASSDETQYF.

This clonotype has only a few counts. This chain joins TRBV28 and TRBJ2-1; D remains ambiguous. This CDR3 region has 14 residues. The V gene lost 5 bases and the J gene lost 7 bases, with 15 bases spanning the gap. Germline loops: CDR1 MDHEN, CDR2 SYDVKM. CDR3 in DNA: TGTGCCAGCAGTGACTTGGCAGGCCGGAATGAGCAGTTCTTC. Its protein is CASSDLAGRNEQFF. Full variable domain (remainder filled in from reference TRBV28 and TRBJ2-1): DVKVTQSSRYLVKRTGEKVFLECVQDMDHENMFWYRQDPGLGLRLIYFSYDVKMKEKGDIPEGYSVSREKKERFSLILESASTNQTSMYLCASSDLAGRNEQFFGPGTRLTVL.

This clonotype occurred a few times. This chain connects TRBV13 to TRBJ2-5; 10 bases line up with TRBD2. Germline lookup yields CDR1 PRHDT and CDR2 FYEKMQ (reference sequence). The junction had 12 bases not matched to a gene; V was cut back by 5 bases and J by 6 bases. The CDR3 loop spans 16 amino acids. In DNA, the CDR3 is TGTGCCAGCAGCCCCGAAAGCGGGAGGGCAGGAAAGACCCAGTACTTC. It translates to CASSPESGRAGKTQYF.

The sample holds a few counts of this clonotype. The gene calls are TRBV12-3 or TRBV12-4 and TRBJ1-2, with D hard to call. The CDR3 consists of 14 residues. Trimming pared 1 base from V and 0 bases from J, leaving 6 bases between. The CDR3 loop reads CASSLDEANYGYTF. DNA of the CDR3: TGTGCCAGCAGTTTAGATGAAGCTAACTATGGCTACACCTTC.

This clonotype was counted between two and nine times. V and J are TRBV7-9 and TRBJ2-3; D possibly corresponds to TRBD2 (6 bases). The germline gives CDR1 SEHNR, CDR2 FQNEAQ (reference sequence). The germline V and J ends were trimmed by 5 bases and 6 bases, with 21 bases remaining between them. This CDR3 contains 16 residues. CDR3 bases: TGTGCCAGCAGCCTCAGAGGGGACTCCCCCGGGGATACGCAGTATTTT. This sequence encodes CASSLRGDSPGDTQYF.

The chain carries TRBV24-1 and TRBJ2-1; 10 bases are shared with TRBD2. With V trimmed by 4 bases and J by 1 base, 6 bases remained unmatched. The CDR3 is made up of 17 amino acids. Per the germline V gene, CDR1 is KGHDR and CDR2 is SFDVKD. The CDR3 loop is CATSDRELAGSYNEQFF. CDR3 DNA: TGTGCCACCAGTGACAGAGAACTAGCGGGGTCCTACAATGAGCAGTTCTTC.

This clonotype was seen a few times. The chain joins TRBV20-1 to TRBJ2-1; 9 bases match TRBD2. Germline V lookup: CDR1 DFQATT, CDR2 SNEGSKA (reference sequence). Trimming took 1 base from V and 1 from J; bases not matched to a gene: 11. CDR3 length: 18 residues. CDR3 sequence reads: CSARVMIAGATSYNEQFF. The CDR3 DNA is TGCAGTGCTAGAGTTATGATAGCGGGGGCCACATCCTACAATGAGCAGTTCTTC.

This clonotype came up a few times. The chain is built from TRBV7-9 and TRBJ2-3; D unresolved. CDR3 size: 14 residues. CDR1 is SEHNR and CDR2 is FQNEAQ in the germline V gene (reference sequence). V was pared by 1 base and J by 5 bases, with 10 bases between. The CDR3 reads CASSLGASGDTQYF. The CDR3 bases are TGTGCCAGCAGCTTAGGTGCATCCGGAGATACGCAGTATTTT.

This chain joins TRBV6-1 and TRBJ2-1; 8 bases map to TRBD1. Looked up from germline, CDR1 is MNHNS and CDR2 is SASEGT. The CDR3 extends over 15 amino acids. Germline trimming cut 6 bases from V and 0 bases from J; bases unmatched to any gene: 4. The CDR3 DNA reads TGTGCCAGCAGGAGGGACAGGAGCTCCTACAATGAGCAGTTCTTC. Its protein product is CASRRDRSSYNEQFF.

This clonotype was counted only a few times. The chain links TRBV3-1 to TRBJ2-3; D ambiguous. The V end was cut by 0 bases, the J end by 3 bases, with 7 bases between. The CDR3 is 14 amino acids. Germline V lookup: CDR1 LGHDT, CDR2 YNNKEL (reference sequence). The chain's CDR3 is CASSQELQTDTQYF. The CDR3 DNA reads TGTGCCAGCAGCCAAGAACTGCAGACAGATACGCAGTATTTT.

The V gene is TRBV6-4, the J gene TRBJ1-2; D is uncertain. The CDR3 totals 16 residues. V was clipped by 0 bases and J by 8 bases, with 19 bases between them. Per the germline V gene, CDR1 is MRHNA and CDR2 is SNTAGT. DNA for the CDR3: TGTGCCAGCAGTGACTCGTGGGATTGGAAGCCGGGGGGCTACACCTTC. Protein: CASSDSWDWKPGGYTF.

The V gene is TRBV4-1, the J gene TRBJ2-3, with D unresolved. Trimming removed 4 bases at V and 2 bases at J, with 13 bases between. The CDR3 contains 15 residues. The V gene's germline CDR1 is MGHRA and CDR2 YSYEKL. For the CDR3, the DNA is TGCGCCAGCAGCCCGCCCGAGAGGACCACAGATACGCAGTATTTT. Its protein product is CASSPPERTTDTQYF.

This clonotype appeared once. The gene calls are TRBV12-3 or TRBV12-4 and TRBJ2-3, with TRBD2 identical over 9 bases. The CDR3 sequence is 14 residues long. After removal of 10 bases from V and 11 bases from J, the junction contained 16 bases not matched to a gene. CDR3 in DNA: TGTGCCACCATCGCGGGGGGGAGGTTCGATGTGCAGTATTTT. Residues: CATIAGGRFDVQYF.

This rearrangement joins TRBV29-1 to TRBJ2-2; TRBD2 might be the D (6 bases). CDR1 and CDR2 (germline): SQVTM, ANQGSEA. Between the trimmed V and J ends, which lost 7 bases and 6 bases, there was a span of 12 bases. The CDR3 has 12 residues. The CDR3 sequence is CSGLGSPGELFF. CDR3 DNA sequence: TGCAGCGGACTAGGTAGCCCCGGGGAGCTGTTTTTT.

This clonotype was seen a few times. The CDR3 nucleotides read TGTGCCAGCAGCTCGTCGGGACAGGGGTCTGGCTACACCTTC. This gives the protein CASSSSGQGSGYTF. The gene calls are TRBV7-6 and TRBJ1-2, with 10 bases fitting TRBD1. Germline CDR1 and CDR2: SGHVS and FNYEAQ. V shed 4 bases and J 7 bases; nucleotides not matched to a gene: 6. The CDR3 is 14 residues long.

This clonotype has more than one count but fewer than ten. This chain links TRBV6-5 with TRBJ2-7; D possibly corresponds to TRBD1 (6 bases). CDR1 MNHEY and CDR2 SVGAGI come from the germline V gene. V was shortened by 0 bases and J by 1 base, with 10 bases between the two germline ends. There are 15 residues in the CDR3. CDR3 residues: CASSYSRRGSYEQYF. For the CDR3, the DNA is TGTGCCAGCAGTTACTCGCGCAGGGGATCCTACGAGCAGTACTTC.

The J gene is TRBJ1-2, the V gene TRBV27; 9 bases map to TRBD1. This CDR3 is built from 15 residues. Germline V gene lookup returns CDR1 MNHEY and CDR2 SMNVEV (reference sequence). V lost 6 bases and J lost 3; bases outside the gene matches: 8. The CDR3 is CASRQRQGVDYGYTF. CDR3 coding DNA: TGTGCCAGCAGGCAACGACAGGGGGTGGACTATGGCTACACCTTC.

This clonotype was counted a few times. V usage is TRBV20-1 and J usage is TRBJ2-1; D ambiguous. V gave up 6 bases and J gave up 10 bases, with 16 bases separating them. CDR1 DFQATT and CDR2 SNEGSKA come from the germline V gene (reference sequence). CDR3 length: 12 amino acids. This CDR3 reads CSAAGPQAEQFF. The DNA of the CDR3 is TGCAGTGCAGCCGGGCCCCAGGCCGAGCAGTTCTTC.

As concerns this clonotype: This may be a read error, as it is one base from a much larger clone. The chain links TRBV20-1 to TRBJ2-7, with 7 bases that match TRBD2. Germline CDR1 is DFQATT and CDR2 is SNEGSKA (reference sequence). The CDR3 contains 13 residues. CDR3 in DNA: TGCAGTACTAGACCTAGCGGATCCTACGAGCAGTACTTC. Translated: CSTRPSGSYEQYF.

The chain employs TRBV2 and TRBJ2-5, with D hard to call. Trimming removed 6 bases from V and 3 bases from J, with 23 bases in between. Germline CDR1 SNHLY, CDR2 FYNNEI. This CDR3 spans 17 amino acids. The CDR3 loop reads CASSHSYHRITKETQYF. The CDR3 nucleotides read TGTGCCAGCAGCCACTCCTACCATCGGATTACTAAAGAGACCCAGTACTTC.